Shown below are 10 T cell receptor beta chains from a single sample sequenced in a study of technical replicates of blood from four donors. Measured with immunoSEQ multiplex PCR; TCRdb has only the in-frame clones, and not every one. There are about 76,000 clones in the sample; approximately 86% occur only once, and roughly 4.5% lies in the top ten. The sample comprised PBMCs. These receptors all stem from a human donor in good health. Some clones in this sample may be carry-over from other donors' samples.

The chain recombines TRBV5-4 with TRBJ2-7, with 12 bases matching TRBD2. CDR3 length equals 14 residues. V dropped 4 bases and J dropped 4; count of bases not matched to a gene: 3. Germline values: CDR1 SGHNT, CDR2 YYREEE (reference sequence). CDR3 in amino acids: CASSMTSGGYEQYF. CDR3 DNA: TGTGCCAGCAGCATGACTAGCGGGGGTTACGAGCAGTACTTC.

The rearrangement joins TRBV15 to TRBJ2-1; 13 bases match TRBD2. Germline V gives CDR1 LNHNV, CDR2 YYDKDF (reference sequence). Losses at the gene ends were 3 bases for V and 7 bases for J; bases not matched to a gene: 6. The length of the CDR3 is 16 residues. The CDR3 nucleotides are TGTGCCACCAGCAGCCGGGGACTAGCGGGGCCGAATGAGCAGTTCTTC. Amino acid sequence: CATSSRGLAGPNEQFF.

The chain combines TRBV6-4 with TRBJ2-5, with 12 bases matching TRBD1. Germline CDR1 reads MRHNA; CDR2 reads SNTAGT. The V segment lost 5 bases and the J segment 4 bases; nucleotides outside the gene matches: 2. The CDR3 has 14 residues. CDR3 coding DNA: TGTGCCAGCAGTCCGGGACAGGGGGCAGAGACCCAGTACTTC. Protein product: CASSPGQGAETQYF.

The gene calls are TRBV15 and TRBJ2-3; TRBD1 matches at 9 bases. V shed 5 bases and J 6 bases; nucleotides not matched to a gene: 9. This CDR3 is 15 amino acids long. Germline values: CDR1 LNHNV, CDR2 YYDKDF (reference sequence). The CDR3: CATSFPGTGSDTQYF. The CDR3 region has the DNA TGTGCCACCAGCTTTCCCGGGACAGGGTCCGATACGCAGTATTTT.

The chain carries TRBV21-1 and TRBJ1-2. TRBV21-1 is given as a pseudogene. The CDR3 covers 13 residues. The CDR3 reads CASIKRNFYGYTF. The CDR3 DNA sequence: TGTGCCAGCATAAAGCGGAATTTCTATGGCTACACCTTC.

This clone was found once. V usage is TRBV2 and J usage is TRBJ2-7, with 7 bases identical to TRBD2. The CDR3 consists of 15 residues. Per germline, CDR1 SNHLY and CDR2 FYNNEI. Germline trimming cut 2 bases from V and 3 bases from J; bases unmatched to any gene: 7. Written as DNA, the CDR3 is TGTGCCAGCAGTGAACCGGCTAGCGGCAGCTACGAGCAGTACTTC. This gives the protein CASSEPASGSYEQYF. The complete variable domain, with remaining parts taken from reference TRBV2 and TRBJ2-7, reads EPEVTQTPSHQVTQMGQEVILRCVPISNHLYFYWYRQILGQKVEFLVSFYNNEISEKSEIFDDQFSVERPDGSNFTLKIRSTKLEDSAMYFCASSEPASGSYEQYFGPGTRLTVT.

The V gene is TRBV7-3, the J gene TRBJ2-1; TRBD2 matches at 13 bases. V gave up 5 bases and J gave up 8 bases; unmatched junction bases: 6. Germline V lookup: CDR1 SGHTA, CDR2 FQGTGA. This CDR3 is built from 15 residues. CDR3 loop: CASSLAGLAGHEQFF. In nucleotides, the CDR3 is TGTGCCAGCAGCCTAGCGGGACTAGCGGGGCATGAGCAGTTCTTC.

Here the CDR3 reads CASSLAGVTGELFF. The CDR3 DNA sequence: TGCGCCAGCAGCTTGGCCGGGGTCACCGGGGAGCTGTTTTTT. The J gene is TRBJ2-2, the V gene TRBV5-1; D is perhaps TRBD2 (5 bases). The length of the CDR3 is 14 residues. Per the germline V gene, CDR1 is SGHRS and CDR2 is YFSETQ. V shed 0 bases and J shed 4 bases, with 7 bases lying between them.

The chain employs TRBV7-8 and TRBJ2-7; perhaps TRBD2 as D (5 bases). The CDR3 sequence is 13 residues long. Per the germline V gene, CDR1 is SGHVS and CDR2 is FQNEAQ. V was pared by 9 bases and J by 3 bases, with 15 bases between. CDR3 residues: CASSLRVGYEQYF. The CDR3 DNA sequence: TGTGCCAGTTCCCTGAGGGTAGGCTACGAGCAGTACTTC.

The count of this clone is one. This chain joins TRBV30 and TRBJ2-1; possibly TRBD1 for D (5 bases). Between the trimmed V and J ends, which lost 1 base and 9 bases, there was a span of 13 bases. The CDR3 is 13 residues long. CDR1 and CDR2 from the germline V gene are GTSNPN and SVGIG (reference sequence). The CDR3 DNA sequence: TGTGCCTGGAGTGCCGACGAAGGGGCTGAGCAGTTCTTC. Translating it yields CAWSADEGAEQFF.